The 20 T cell receptor beta chains below all came from one sample that was sequenced in a study of T cell responses to AZD1222 COVID-19 vaccine. Clones were sequenced by immunoSEQ multiplex PCR, and TCRdb holds only the in-frame ones, with some missing. The sample lists around 44,000 clones; roughly 85% were seen once. The sequencing used peripheral blood, collected 28 days after the second AZD1222 dose. The source of these receptors is an adult who received the AZD1222 COVID-19 vaccine.

The chain combines TRBV6-6 with TRBJ1-4; D is undetermined. The CDR3 has 14 residues. Looked up from germline, CDR1 is MNHNY and CDR2 is SVGAGI (reference sequence). V lost 9 bases and J 5 bases, leaving 16 bases between the germline ends. The CDR3 DNA reads as TGTGCCAGTCAAGCCCCCGCAGAAAATGAAAAACTGTTTTTT. It encodes CASQAPAENEKLFF.

V usage is TRBV7-2 and J usage is TRBJ1-1; the D gene is possibly TRBD1 (6 bases). The V end was cut by 5 bases, the J end by 3 bases, with 16 bases between. The germline V gene encodes CDR1 SGHTA and CDR2 FQGNSA. The CDR3 covers 15 residues. Here the CDR3 reads CASSPQTGSYTEAFF. CDR3 DNA: TGTGCCAGCAGCCCCCAGACAGGATCTTACACTGAAGCTTTCTTT.

This chain joins TRBV11-2 and TRBJ1-3; the D gene is possibly TRBD1 (5 bases). CDR1 and CDR2 (germline): SGHAT, FQNNGV. The CDR3 spans 15 residues. The germline V and J ends were trimmed by 2 bases and 2 bases, with 10 bases remaining between them. CDR3 DNA sequence: TGTGCCAGCAGCTTAATTGGGACGGCTGGAAACACCATATATTTT. Protein: CASSLIGTAGNTIYF.

The chain couples TRBV18 to TRBJ2-1; 13 positions match TRBD2. V shed 1 base, J shed 6 bases, and the junction held 6 bases outside the gene matches. From germline, CDR1 is KGHSH and CDR2 LQKENI. The CDR3 sequence is 17 residues long. CDR3 protein: CASSPRTSGSSGNEQFF. CDR3 sequence (DNA): TGTGCCAGCTCACCACGGACTAGCGGGAGTTCGGGCAATGAGCAGTTCTTC.

This clone is medium-sized in the sample. V usage is TRBV28 and J usage is TRBJ2-5; 7 bases align to TRBD1. Germline V gene data show CDR1 as MDHEN and CDR2 as SYDVKM. This CDR3 spans 17 amino acids. V lost 3 bases, J lost 1 base, and 11 bases stayed unmatched. CDR3: CASSFGFEGTAQETQYF. For the CDR3, the DNA is TGTGCCAGCAGTTTCGGGTTCGAAGGGACAGCCCAAGAGACCCAGTACTTC.

V is TRBV11-2 and J is TRBJ1-1, with D maybe TRBD1 (6 bases). The CDR3 totals 15 residues. V was pared by 5 bases and J by 4 bases, with 17 bases between. Germline V CDR1 and CDR2: SGHAT, FQNNGV. The CDR3 DNA reads TGTGCCAGCAGCCTGTTCGGGGGCCGGGGCACTGAAGCTTTCTTT. Its protein is CASSLFGGRGTEAFF.

The chain is built from TRBV7-6 and TRBJ1-2; D is unclear. Germline V CDR1 and CDR2: SGHVS, FNYEAQ. The CDR3 covers 15 residues. V lost 1 base, J lost 0 bases, and 9 bases lay in between. The chain's CDR3 is CASSLDHTTNYGYTF. CDR3 in DNA: TGTGCCAGCAGCTTAGACCACACAACTAACTATGGCTACACCTTC. The full variable domain, in which reference TRBV7-6 and TRBJ1-2 provide the parts outside the CDR3, is GAGVSQSPRYKVTKRGQDVALRCDPISGHVSLYWYRQALGQGPEFLTYFNYEAQQDKSGLPNDRFSAERPEGSISTLTIQRTEQRDSAMYRCASSLDHTTNYGYTFGSGTRLTVV.

The chain employs TRBV7-2 and TRBJ2-3, with TRBD2 identical over 10 bases. J gave up 7 bases and V 6 bases, and 7 bases lay outside the gene matches. Germline CDR1 reads SGHTA; CDR2 reads FQGNSA. This CDR3 is built from 14 residues. In DNA form, the CDR3 reads TGTGCCAGCAGGAGAGCGGGAGGGCCACATACGCAGTATTTT. It translates to CASRRAGGPHTQYF. Complete variable domain (other parts from reference TRBV7-2 and TRBJ2-3): GAGVSQSPSNKVTEKGKDVELRCDPISGHTALYWYRQSLGQGLEFLIYFQGNSAPDKSGLPSDRFSAERTGGSVSTLTIQRTQQEDSAVYLCASRRAGGPHTQYFGPGTRLTVL.

V gene TRBV28 combines with J gene TRBJ2-7; no clear D gene. CDR3 length: 13 amino acids. Per the germline V gene, CDR1 is MDHEN and CDR2 is SYDVKM. The ends were cut back, 3 bases at V and 0 bases at J, with 6 bases in the middle. The CDR3 region is CASSLPGSYEQYF. CDR3 sequence (DNA): TGTGCCAGCAGTTTGCCTGGCTCCTACGAGCAGTACTTC.

This chain uses TRBV19 with TRBJ1-2, with D possibly matching TRBD1 (5 bases). This CDR3 spans 14 amino acids. Deletions cut 5 bases from V and 4 bases from J, with 14 bases between. CDR1 LNHDA and CDR2 SQIVND come from the germline V gene (reference sequence). The CDR3 DNA reads TGTGCCAGTAGTCCGAGTCAGGGAGGCTATGGCTACACCTTC. This codes for CASSPSQGGYGYTF.

This clone came up a few times. This chain joins TRBV28 and TRBJ2-1; D is uncertain. V was trimmed by 6 bases and J by 11 bases, leaving 20 bases between them. The CDR3 spans 14 residues. CDR1 is MDHEN and CDR2 is SYDVKM in the germline V gene. Written as DNA, the CDR3 is TGTGCCAGCAGAACAGCCCCTTCGACAATGAAGCAGTTCTTC. This gives the protein CASRTAPSTMKQFF.

This clone appeared a few times. In DNA form, the CDR3 reads TGTGCCAGTAGCCGAATGCAATCTAGCGGGAGGGGCAATGAGCAGTTCTTC. Protein product: CASSRMQSSGRGNEQFF. This chain joins TRBV19 and TRBJ2-1; 12 positions match TRBD2. Trimming at V came to 6 bases and at J to 6 bases, leaving 12 bases not matched to a gene. The CDR3 has 17 residues. Germline V gene lookup returns CDR1 LNHDA and CDR2 SQIVND (reference sequence).

The V gene is TRBV9, the J gene TRBJ2-2; 9 bases are shared with TRBD2. The V gene's germline CDR1 is SGDLS and CDR2 YYNGEE. CDR3 length: 16 residues. The trim removed 0 bases at V and 3 bases at J, leaving 3 bases unmatched. The CDR3 coding sequence is TGTGCCAGCAGCGTAGCTAGCGGGATCGACACCGGGGAGCTGTTTTTT. This gives the protein CASSVASGIDTGELFF.

The V call is TRBV5-1, the J call TRBJ2-7; D is undetermined. Germline V gene data show CDR1 as SGHRS and CDR2 as YFSETQ. The V gene lost 1 base and the J gene lost 0 bases, with 14 bases spanning the gap. The CDR3 extends over 16 amino acids. This CDR3 reads CASSLSSGTHSYEQYF. The CDR3 coding sequence is TGCGCCAGCAGCTTGTCGTCTGGTACTCACTCCTACGAGCAGTACTTC. The full variable domain, its missing parts supplied by reference TRBV5-1 and TRBJ2-7, is KAGVTQTPRYLIKTRGQQVTLSCSPISGHRSVSWYQQTPGQGLQFLFEYFSETQRNKGNFPGRFSGRQFSNSRSEMNVSTLELGDSALYLCASSLSSGTHSYEQYFGPGTRLTVT.

The rearrangement links TRBV19 to TRBJ2-1; 7 bases map to TRBD2. Losses at the gene ends were 3 bases for V and 1 base for J; bases not matched to a gene: 3. From germline, CDR1 is LNHDA and CDR2 SQIVND (reference sequence). The CDR3 spans 15 residues. In DNA form, the CDR3 reads TGTGCCAGTAGTATCAGCGGGGAATCCTACAATGAGCAGTTCTTC. Amino acids: CASSISGESYNEQFF.

This clone has only a few counts. The chain carries TRBV27 and TRBJ2-2, with D unclear. The CDR3 length is 13 residues. Germline CDR1 is MNHEY and CDR2 is SMNVEV (reference sequence). The V end was cut by 0 bases, the J end by 8 bases, with 7 bases between. Here the CDR3 DNA reads TGTGCCAGCAGTTTATCGCAAAGTGGGGAGCTGTTTTTT. Protein product: CASSLSQSGELFF.

The count of this clone is one. The chain employs TRBV25-1 and TRBJ2-7; 8 positions agree with TRBD2. Trimming took 5 bases from V and 6 from J; bases not matched to a gene: 12. Germline CDR1 reads MGHDK; CDR2 reads SYGVNS. The CDR3 totals 15 residues. CDR3 bases: TGTGCCAGCAGTCCCCATAGCGGGACTTGGGGCGAGCAGTACTTC. Amino acids: CASSPHSGTWGEQYF.

The chain carries TRBV3-1 (or the pseudogene TRBV3-2) and TRBJ1-3; D unclear. Looked up from germline, CDR1 is LGHDT and CDR2 is YNNKEL (reference sequence). This CDR3 is 19 amino acids long. V lost 4 bases and J 0 bases, leaving 22 bases between the germline ends. This CDR3 is CASSPPQAAIQSSGNTIYF. CDR3 in DNA: TGTGCCAGCAGCCCGCCACAAGCCGCCATCCAAAGCTCTGGAAACACCATATATTTT.

V and J are TRBV7-9 and TRBJ1-4; D remains ambiguous. CDR3 length equals 13 residues. V lost 8 bases, J lost 5 bases, and 12 bases lay in between. CDR1 is SEHNR and CDR2 is FQNEAQ in the germline V gene (reference sequence). DNA for the CDR3: TGTGCCAGCGGGAGAAGTTTCAATGAAAAACTGTTTTTT. Translating it yields CASGRSFNEKLFF.

The gene calls are TRBV3-1 (or the pseudogene TRBV3-2) and TRBJ1-5; tentative D call: TRBD1 (5 bases). CDR1 LGHDT and CDR2 YNNKEL come from the germline V gene (reference sequence). The CDR3 totals 15 residues. Trimming pared 0 bases from V and 3 bases from J, leaving 9 bases between. CDR3: CASSQDWGDNQPQHF. The DNA of the CDR3 is TGTGCCAGCAGCCAAGATTGGGGGGACAATCAGCCCCAGCATTTT.